A selection of T cell receptor beta chains follows, all from one sample in a study of cytomegalovirus exposure and HLA in healthy donors. The protocol was immunoSEQ multiplex PCR, while the TCRdb copy is restricted to in-frame clones and leaves out a portion. The sample records about 160,000 clones, 85% being singletons. The specimen was PBMCs. These receptor sequences come from a boy under 10 years old in good health and CMV-seronegative. Each CDR3 is given with its conserved first and last residue. A D gene is named only where the DNA matches it firmly. Some rows mark clone size as missing; the rest say once, few, many or name a class of expanded clone.

once	TRBJ2-2	TRBV25-1	13	-	TGTGCCAGCAGTGTAGCGGCCACCGGGGAGCTGTTTTTT	CASSVAATGELFF
-	TRBJ1-5	TRBV6-1	12	TRBD1	TGTGCCAGCCGACAGGGAAATCAGCCCCAGCATTTT	CASRQGNQPQHF
-	TRBJ2-1	TRBV9	15	-	TGTGCCAGCAGCCGAGAGCGTGCTAGCTACAATGAGCAGTTCTTC	CASSRERASYNEQFF
once	TRBJ2-5	TRBV28	15	TRBD2	TGTGCCAGCAGCCGGACTAGCGGGAGTGGTGAGACCCAGTACTTC	CASSRTSGSGETQYF
-	TRBJ2-1	TRBV13	16	TRBD2	TGTGCCAGCAGCCACTCAGCGGGGGCCTCCTACAATGAGCAGTTCTTC	CASSHSAGASYNEQFF
-	TRBJ2-7	TRBV2	13	-	TGTGCCAGCAGGAGGGCCGGATTGGGGGAGCAGTACTTC	CASRRAGLGEQYF
-	TRBJ1-2	TRBV4-1	14	-	TGCGCCAGCAGCCAGCTCGGGTCACTATATGGCTACACCTTC	CASSQLGSLYGYTF
once	TRBJ1-4	TRBV7-9	14	-	TGTGCCAGCACCCTACCCGCATGGAGGGAAAAACTGTTTTTT	CASTLPAWREKLFF
-	TRBJ2-3	TRBV27	15	-	TGTGCCAGCAGTTTCCGTTGGGGGGGCGCAGATACGCAGTATTTT	CASSFRWGGADTQYF
-	TRBJ1-5	TRBV6-5	14	-	TGTGCCAGCAGTTCTGGGGCGGGCAATCAGCCCCAGCATTTT	CASSSGAGNQPQHF
-	TRBJ2-1	TRBV4-2	20	TRBD2	TGTGCCAGCAGCCAAGTCCACCACACCCGGCGGCTAGCGGGCTACAATGAGCAGTTCTTC	CASSQVHHTRRLAGYNEQFF
-	TRBJ2-1	TRBV7-3	21	TRBD2	TGTGCCAGCAGCTTAACTCGGCGGACTAGCGGGAGTTTCTGGTCCTACAATGAGCAGTTCTTC	CASSLTRRTSGSFWSYNEQFF
-	TRBJ1-2	TRBV5-5	17	-	TGTGCCAGCAGCTTGGTGGGGGGACGCTTTACTAACTATGGCTACACCTTC	CASSLVGGRFTNYGYTF
few	TRBJ1-5	TRBV5-4	13	-	TGTGCCAGCAGCTTCGGGGGTCAGGGTCCCCAGCATTTT	CASSFGGQGPQHF
few	TRBJ2-1	TRBV28	17	TRBD1	TGTGCCAGCAGTTGGGACAGGGCCCTGCCCATGGGCAATGAGCAGTTCTTC	CASSWDRALPMGNEQFF
once	TRBJ2-3	TRBV4-1	15	TRBD1	TGCGCCAGCAGCCTCCGGGACAGGGACACAGATACGCAGTATTTT	CASSLRDRDTDTQYF
-	TRBJ1-2	TRBV13	15	-	TGTGCCAGCAGTCAAAGGGGACAACAGAACTATGGCTACACCTTC	CASSQRGQQNYGYTF
-	TRBJ2-1	TRBV6-8	16	-	TGTGCCAGCAGTTACTCGCTAGGGGGCTCCTACAATGAGCAGTTCTTC	CASSYSLGGSYNEQFF
-	TRBJ1-4	TRBV6-5	15	TRBD1	TGTGCCAGCAAACAGGGGCATGCAACTAATGAAAAACTGTTTTTT	CASKQGHATNEKLFF
-	TRBJ2-7	TRBV28	15	TRBD1	TGTGCCAGCAGTGTCCCGGGACAGGGCTTTTTGGGGCAGTACTTC	CASSVPGQGFLGQYF
once	TRBJ2-7	TRBV5-1	15	TRBD2	TGCGCCAGCAGCTTGGTAGCGGGAGGAACCTACGAGCAGTACTTC	CASSLVAGGTYEQYF
-	TRBJ1-5	TRBV19	13	-	TGTGCCAGTAATCTCGGCGGGAATCAGCCCCAGCATTTT	CASNLGGNQPQHF
-	TRBJ1-4	TRBV7-9	19	TRBD1	TGTGCCAGCAGCTTATCCCGCCCGGGACAGGGGGCAACTAATGAAAAACTGTTTTTT	CASSLSRPGQGATNEKLFF
-	TRBJ2-2	TRBV19	13	-	TGTGCCAGTAGTAGCCCGGACACCGGGGAGCTGTTTTTT	CASSSPDTGELFF
-	TRBJ1-6	TRBV5-1	14	-	TGCGCCAGCAGCCGGGACAAAAGTAATTCACCCCTCCACTTT	CASSRDKSNSPLHF
once	TRBJ2-7	TRBV19	16	TRBD1	TGTGCCAGTAGTATGGCGGAGGGACAGGCTATCTACGAGCAGTCCTTC	CASSMAEGQAIYEQSF
-	TRBJ2-1	TRBV5-1	14	-	TGCGCCAGCAGCTTGCCCAATTCCTACAATGAGCAGTTCTTC	CASSLPNSYNEQFF
-	TRBJ1-2	TRBV7-9	14	-	TGTGCCAGCAGCCCTACTGAGGGAAACTATGGCTACACCTTC	CASSPTEGNYGYTF
-	TRBJ1-1	TRBV5-8	14	TRBD1	TGTGCCAGCAACGAGATGACAGGGTACACTGAAGCTTTCTTT	CASNEMTGYTEAFF
-	TRBJ1-4	TRBV7-8	18	TRBD1	TGTGCCAGCAGCTTCGCCTTGAGGACAGGGTCAACTAATGAAAAACTGTTTTTT	CASSFALRTGSTNEKLFF
-	TRBJ2-7	TRBV4-1	15	TRBD1	TGCGCCAGCAGCCAATTCTGGACAGGGGGCGACGAGCAGTACTTC	CASSQFWTGGDEQYF
-	TRBJ1-2	TRBV4-1	14	-	TGCGCCAGCAGCCAAGACCCAATTAACTATGGCTACACCTTC	CASSQDPINYGYTF
-	TRBJ1-2	TRBV30	12	-	TGTGCCTGGAGGTTGGACAGCTATGGCTACACCTTC	CAWRLDSYGYTF
-	TRBJ1-4	TRBV5-1	16	-	TGCGCCAGCAGACCAACGGGGGTCGGGGCTAATGAAAAACTGTTTTTT	CASRPTGVGANEKLFF
once	TRBJ1-2	TRBV11-2	13	-	TGTGCCAGCAGCTTAGAGTGGGGGCGAGGCTACACCTTC	CASSLEWGRGYTF
once	TRBJ2-3	TRBV6-4	17	TRBD2	TGTGCCAGCAGTGAGGGTAGCGGGGGGTTTACGGCAGATACGCAGTATTTT	CASSEGSGGFTADTQYF
once	TRBJ1-4	TRBV2	15	-	TGTGCCAGCAGTGGGGGGGAAGGATTTTATGAAAAACTGTTTTTT	CASSGGEGFYEKLFF
-	TRBJ2-5	TRBV18	15	-	TGTGCCAGCTCACCACCGTCTAGCATTTGGGAGACCCAGTACTTC	CASSPPSSIWETQYF
-	TRBJ2-1	TRBV18	16	TRBD2	TGTGCCAGCTCACCACGTCCTAGCGGGGCCTACAATGAGCAGTTCTTC	CASSPRPSGAYNEQFF
-	TRBJ2-5	TRBV10-3	15	TRBD2	TGTGCCATCAGTGAGGTAGCGGGGGGTCAAGAGACCCAGTACTTC	CAISEVAGGQETQYF
-	TRBJ1-5	TRBV28	19	TRBD1	TGTGCCAGCAGATGGACAGGGGGCGCGTTGAGTCTTGGCGGTCAGCCCCAGCATTTT	CASRWTGGALSLGGQPQHF
-	TRBJ1-2	TRBV6-1	14	-	TGTGCCAGCAGGGGGCGCGGATGGGTCTATGGCTACACCTTC	CASRGRGWVYGYTF
-	TRBJ2-3	TRBV28	15	-	TGTGCCAGCAGCAACAGAGTACAAGCCACAGATACGCAGTATTTT	CASSNRVQATDTQYF
-	TRBJ2-3	TRBV27	13	TRBD2	TGTGCCAGCAGGCGAGCGGGAGTAGATACGCAGTATTTT	CASRRAGVDTQYF
few	TRBJ2-7	TRBV6-1	16	TRBD2	TGTGCCAGCAGTGAAGCGGAGGGACGGGGGGCCTACGAGCAGTACTTC	CASSEAEGRGAYEQYF
-	TRBJ2-3	TRBV5-1	16	-	TGCGCCAGCAGCTTGGGAAGCGGCCTCACCGGAGATACGCAGTATTTT	CASSLGSGLTGDTQYF